These T cell receptor beta chains were read from a single sample in a study of blood T cell repertoires in COVID-19. The data were produced by immunoSEQ multiplex PCR, yet TCRdb's version contains in-frame clones alone and is incomplete. The table records roughly 41,000 clones, about 85% of them present only once. Sequencing was performed on peripheral blood. The source is a man aged 50-59 years with active COVID-19. Both conserved end residues are part of each CDR3. D genes are given only for firm matches. Size is omitted from some rows. Given values are once, few, many or a class for expanded clones.

abundance: -
j_gene: TRBJ2-2
v_gene: TRBV7-8
len: 15
d_gene: TRBD2
CDR3nt: TGTGCCAGCAGCTTAAGGACTAGAGACACCGGGGAGCTGTTTTTT
CDR3aa: CASSLRTRDTGELFF

abundance: -
j_gene: TRBJ2-7
v_gene: TRBV5-5
len: 15
d_gene: TRBD1
CDR3nt: TGTGCCAGCACCGACCACAGAACAGGGGGTGACGAGCAGTACTTC
CDR3aa: CASTDHRTGGDEQYF

abundance: -
j_gene: TRBJ2-7
v_gene: TRBV20-1
len: 14
d_gene: TRBD1
CDR3nt: TGCAGTGCTAGTTCGGACAGGGCTTTTGGCGAGCAGTACTTC
CDR3aa: CSASSDRAFGEQYF

abundance: -
j_gene: TRBJ1-6
v_gene: TRBV27
len: 16
d_gene: -
CDR3nt: TGTGCCAGCAGTTTAGTCGCCGGGGTGGGCGGCTCACCCCTCCACTTT
CDR3aa: CASSLVAGVGGSPLHF

abundance: -
j_gene: TRBJ2-7
v_gene: TRBV7-2
len: 15
d_gene: -
CDR3nt: TGTGCCAGCAGCTTAGACAGTCCGGTAATTTACGAGCAGTACTTC
CDR3aa: CASSLDSPVIYEQYF

abundance: -
j_gene: TRBJ2-2
v_gene: TRBV5-1
len: 14
d_gene: -
CDR3nt: TGCGCCAGCAGCTCACTAGGATCCCACGGGGAGCTGTTTTTT
CDR3aa: CASSSLGSHGELFF

abundance: -
j_gene: TRBJ2-4
v_gene: TRBV5-1
len: 15
d_gene: -
CDR3nt: TGCGCCAGCAGCCAGACAGGTCGGGCCAAAAACATTCAGTACTTC
CDR3aa: CASSQTGRAKNIQYF

abundance: -
j_gene: TRBJ2-2
v_gene: TRBV5-4
len: 16
d_gene: TRBD2
CDR3nt: TGTGCCAGCAGCATGACTAGCGGGGGGGGAGCCGGGGAGCTGTTTTTT
CDR3aa: CASSMTSGGGAGELFF

abundance: -
j_gene: TRBJ2-2
v_gene: TRBV4-1
len: 19
d_gene: TRBD1
CDR3nt: TGCGCCAGCAGCCAGGACCCAGCGGACAGGTACGCGAACACCGGGGAGCTGTTTTTT
CDR3aa: CASSQDPADRYANTGELFF

abundance: large
j_gene: TRBJ2-7
v_gene: TRBV2
len: 15
d_gene: -
CDR3nt: TGTGCCAGCAGTGATGAATGGAAGCCCGAGGGAGGGCAGTACTTC
CDR3aa: CASSDEWKPEGGQYF

abundance: -
j_gene: TRBJ2-7
v_gene: TRBV10-3
len: 15
d_gene: TRBD2
CDR3nt: TGTGCCATCACCGACCGATGGGGGGGTTCCTACGAGCAGTACTTC
CDR3aa: CAITDRWGGSYEQYF

abundance: -
j_gene: TRBJ2-5
v_gene: TRBV5-4
len: 14
d_gene: TRBD1
CDR3nt: TGTGCCACCGCCGAGACAGGGAAATCCGGGACCCAGTACTTC
CDR3aa: CATAETGKSGTQYF

abundance: medium-sized
j_gene: TRBJ2-1
v_gene: TRBV10-3
len: 12
d_gene: -
CDR3nt: TGTGCCTCCAGGGAACCCTACAATGAGCAGTTCTTC
CDR3aa: CASREPYNEQFF

abundance: -
j_gene: TRBJ1-5
v_gene: TRBV24-1
len: 18
d_gene: TRBD1
CDR3nt: TGTGCCACCAGTGATTGCCCCCTCAGGACAGGGGATTATCAGCCCCAGCATTTT
CDR3aa: CATSDCPLRTGDYQPQHF

abundance: large
j_gene: TRBJ2-3
v_gene: TRBV4-1
len: 16
d_gene: -
CDR3nt: TGCGCCAGCAGCCAATTTCCCGGGGGAGGCACAGATACGCAGTATTTT
CDR3aa: CASSQFPGGGTDTQYF

abundance: -
j_gene: TRBJ1-5
v_gene: TRBV11-2
len: 14
d_gene: TRBD1
CDR3nt: TGTGCCAGCAGCGTTACCCCGGGGACAGGGCGAATACATTTT
CDR3aa: CASSVTPGTGRIHF

abundance: -
j_gene: TRBJ1-1
v_gene: TRBV29-1
len: 11
d_gene: -
CDR3nt: TGCAGCGCCCCAGGGGCAACGGGAGCTTTCTTT
CDR3aa: CSAPGATGAFF

abundance: few
j_gene: TRBJ2-1
v_gene: TRBV7-2
len: 13
d_gene: -
CDR3nt: TGTGCCAGCAGCTTTTACATCTACAATGAGCAGTTCTTC
CDR3aa: CASSFYIYNEQFF

abundance: -
j_gene: TRBJ2-7
v_gene: TRBV4-1
len: 15
d_gene: -
CDR3nt: TGCGCCAGCAGCCAAGGACAGGTCCTGGCATACGAGCAGTACTTC
CDR3aa: CASSQGQVLAYEQYF

abundance: few
j_gene: TRBJ2-1
v_gene: TRBV5-1
len: 18
d_gene: TRBD2
CDR3nt: TGCGCCAGCAGCTTGGTAGCTCTAGCGGGGACCTCCTACAATGAGCAGTTCTTC
CDR3aa: CASSLVALAGTSYNEQFF

abundance: -
j_gene: TRBJ1-2
v_gene: TRBV6-6
len: 16
d_gene: TRBD1
CDR3nt: TGTGCCAGCAGTTACCCGAGACAGGGGGGTAACTATGGCTACACCTTC
CDR3aa: CASSYPRQGGNYGYTF

abundance: -
j_gene: TRBJ1-2
v_gene: TRBV3-1/TRBV3-2
len: 16
d_gene: -
CDR3nt: TGTGCCAGCAGCCACCTCGCGAGCGGGGCGCAGGATGGCTACACCTTC
CDR3aa: CASSHLASGAQDGYTF

abundance: -
j_gene: TRBJ2-7
v_gene: TRBV18
len: 14
d_gene: TRBD1
CDR3nt: TGTGCCAGCTCACCATATTCAGGGGGCTACGAGCAGTACTTC
CDR3aa: CASSPYSGGYEQYF

abundance: -
j_gene: TRBJ2-7
v_gene: TRBV5-1
len: 14
d_gene: TRBD1
CDR3nt: TGCGCCAGCAGCTTGGGAGGGACAGACTACGAGCAGTACTTC
CDR3aa: CASSLGGTDYEQYF

abundance: -
j_gene: TRBJ2-1
v_gene: TRBV2
len: 15
d_gene: -
CDR3nt: TGTGCCAGCAGTATACGGACTGGCTACTACAATGAGCAGTTCTTC
CDR3aa: CASSIRTGYYNEQFF

abundance: -
j_gene: TRBJ1-1
v_gene: TRBV7-8
len: 14
d_gene: -
CDR3nt: TGTGCCAGCAGCTTAGGTCCCGGGGTGATTGAAGCTTTCTTT
CDR3aa: CASSLGPGVIEAFF

abundance: -
j_gene: TRBJ1-4
v_gene: TRBV19
len: 15
d_gene: TRBD1
CDR3nt: TGTGCCAGTAGTATCCGGGGACAGTTTAATGAAAAACTGTTTTTT
CDR3aa: CASSIRGQFNEKLFF

abundance: few
j_gene: TRBJ1-4
v_gene: TRBV4-3
len: 16
d_gene: TRBD1
CDR3nt: TGCGCCAGCAGCCAAGATAAAGGGACAGGGAGCGAAAAACTGTTTTTT
CDR3aa: CASSQDKGTGSEKLFF

abundance: -
j_gene: TRBJ2-2
v_gene: TRBV6-5
len: 14
d_gene: -
CDR3nt: TGTGCCAGCAGAACGGACAGTGGCACCGGGGAGCTGTTTTTT
CDR3aa: CASRTDSGTGELFF

abundance: -
j_gene: TRBJ1-4
v_gene: TRBV5-1
len: 15
d_gene: TRBD1
CDR3nt: TGCGCCAGCAGCTTGACGACAGGGAAGAATGAAAAACTGTTTTTT
CDR3aa: CASSLTTGKNEKLFF

abundance: -
j_gene: TRBJ1-1
v_gene: TRBV6-1
len: 13
d_gene: -
CDR3nt: TGTGCCAGCAGTGACCGCAAATCGGCTGAAGCTTTCTTT
CDR3aa: CASSDRKSAEAFF

abundance: -
j_gene: TRBJ1-6
v_gene: TRBV9
len: 15
d_gene: TRBD1
CDR3nt: TGTGCCAGCAGCGTCGAGGGGACAGGGACTTCACCCCTCCACTTT
CDR3aa: CASSVEGTGTSPLHF

abundance: -
j_gene: TRBJ2-2
v_gene: TRBV5-5
len: 15
d_gene: -
CDR3nt: TGTGCCAGCAGCTTAACGCGGGGGCCTTCCGGGGAGCTGTTTTTT
CDR3aa: CASSLTRGPSGELFF

abundance: -
j_gene: TRBJ2-3
v_gene: TRBV6-2/TRBV6-3
len: 14
d_gene: TRBD1
CDR3nt: TGTGCCAGCAGTCCGACAGGGGGCCCGGATACGCAGTATTTT
CDR3aa: CASSPTGGPDTQYF

abundance: -
j_gene: TRBJ1-4
v_gene: TRBV5-5
len: 16
d_gene: -
CDR3nt: TGTGCCAGCAGCTTGGTAACAGCTGCAACTAATGAAAAACTGTTTTTT
CDR3aa: CASSLVTAATNEKLFF

abundance: -
j_gene: TRBJ1-4
v_gene: TRBV7-9
len: 14
d_gene: TRBD1
CDR3nt: TGTGCCAGCAGCTTAGATGACAGGGTTGACAAACTGTTTTTT
CDR3aa: CASSLDDRVDKLFF

abundance: -
j_gene: TRBJ2-5
v_gene: TRBV7-2
len: 16
d_gene: TRBD2
CDR3nt: TGTGCCAGCAGCTTAACTCTAGCGGGGCCAGGGGAGACCCAGTACTTC
CDR3aa: CASSLTLAGPGETQYF

abundance: once
j_gene: TRBJ2-1
v_gene: TRBV5-1
len: 14
d_gene: TRBD1
CDR3nt: TGCGCCAGCAGCTTACAGGGGTACTACAATGAGCAGTTCTTC
CDR3aa: CASSLQGYYNEQFF

abundance: -
j_gene: TRBJ1-2
v_gene: TRBV14
len: 14
d_gene: TRBD1
CDR3nt: TGTGCCAGCAGCCAACGACAGGGGGACTATGGCTACACCTTC
CDR3aa: CASSQRQGDYGYTF

abundance: -
j_gene: TRBJ2-1
v_gene: TRBV13
len: 12
d_gene: -
CDR3nt: TGTGCCAGCAGCTCCCCCCGCACAGAGGGGTTCTTC
CDR3aa: CASSSPRTEGFF

abundance: -
j_gene: TRBJ1-1
v_gene: TRBV7-8
len: 18
d_gene: -
CDR3nt: TGTGCCAGCAGCTCAGGTCCCCAGGGTTGGAACGAGAACACTGAAGCTTTCTTT
CDR3aa: CASSSGPQGWNENTEAFF

abundance: -
j_gene: TRBJ1-2
v_gene: TRBV7-9
len: 16
d_gene: -
CDR3nt: TGTGCCAGCAGCTTAGCGCGGGGGGCGCGGTGGGATGGCTACACCTTC
CDR3aa: CASSLARGARWDGYTF

abundance: -
j_gene: TRBJ2-3
v_gene: TRBV5-1
len: 15
d_gene: -
CDR3nt: TGCGCCAGCAGCTTGACAGTCTCTAGCACAGATACGCAGTATTTT
CDR3aa: CASSLTVSSTDTQYF

abundance: -
j_gene: TRBJ2-7
v_gene: TRBV6-6
len: 15
d_gene: TRBD1
CDR3nt: TGTGCCAGCAGTTACACAGGGGGGCTTCCCTACGAGCAGTACTTC
CDR3aa: CASSYTGGLPYEQYF

abundance: -
j_gene: TRBJ2-5
v_gene: TRBV10-3
len: 17
d_gene: -
CDR3nt: TGTGCCATCAGCTCCCCCCGGCAGGGTAGTTCAGTACCGACCCAGTACTTC
CDR3aa: CAISSPRQGSSVPTQYF